A selection of T cell receptor beta chains follows, all from one sample in a study of shared clonotypes between healthy human individuals. The table came from immunoSEQ multiplex PCR; TCRdb's copy has only in-frame clones and leaves some out. This repertoire shows some 530,000 clones, around 73% found once; its top ten account for more than 10%. Input material: PBMCs. The source is a woman in her thirties or forties in good health. Some clones in this sample may be carry-over from other donors' samples. The CDR3 runs from the conserved cysteine through the conserved F or W. A D gene is named only where the DNA matches it firmly. The listing skips clone size in some rows; elsewhere it reads once, few, many or a size class.

NA | TRBJ2-1 | NA | TRBV16 | CASKSGRNYNEQFF | TGTGCCAGCAAGTCAGGGCGGAACTACAATGAGCAGTTCTTC
NA | TRBJ2-1 | NA | TRBV7-3 | CASSLTKDNEQFF | TGTGCCAGCAGCTTAACGAAGGACAATGAGCAGTTCTTC
NA | TRBJ2-7 | NA | TRBV15 | CATSRDPPSVADEQYF | TGTGCCACCAGCAGAGACCCCCCTAGCGTCGCCGACGAGCAGTACTTC
TRBD2 | TRBJ2-2 | NA | TRBV5-1 | CASSSGLATGGLFF | TGCGCCAGCAGCTCGGGACTAGCCACCGGGGGGCTGTTTTTT
TRBD1 | TRBJ2-7 | NA | TRBV2 | CASSRDRGDEQYF | TGTGCCAGCAGTAGGGACAGGGGCGACGAGCAGTACTTC
TRBD2 | TRBJ2-7 | NA | TRBV19 | CATKPGIAGGTSYEQYF | TGTGCCACAAAACCGGGGATAGCGGGGGGTACCTCCTACGAGCAGTACTTC
NA | TRBJ2-7 | NA | TRBV5-4 | CASRFSTNYEQYF | TGTGCCAGCAGGTTTAGCACCAACTACGAGCAGTACTTC
NA | TRBJ2-1 | NA | TRBV18 | CASSTTSPSYNEQFF | TGTGCCAGCTCAACAACTAGTCCCTCCTACAATGAGCAGTTCTTC
NA | TRBJ2-7 | NA | TRBV4-2 | CASSKTREGGYEQYF | TGTGCCAGCAGTAAGACTCGCGAGGGGGGCTACGAGCAGTACTTC
TRBD1 | TRBJ2-2 | NA | TRBV10-3 | CAISDWSGQVSAGELFF | TGTGCCATCAGTGATTGGAGCGGACAGGTCTCCGCCGGGGAGCTGTTTTTT
NA | TRBJ1-2 | NA | TRBV4-3 | CASSQDPGARYGYTF | TGCGCCAGCAGCCAAGATCCGGGGGCGCGCTATGGCTACACCTTC
NA | TRBJ2-7 | many | TRBV2 | CASSLDLYEQYF | TGTGCCAGCAGTCTCGATCTCTACGAGCAGTACTTC
NA | TRBJ1-1 | NA | TRBV29-1 | CSVQWAGIGTEAFF | TGCAGCGTCCAATGGGCGGGAATAGGGACTGAAGCTTTCTTT
NA | TRBJ2-1 | few | TRBV28 | CASSGSYNEQFF | TGTGCCAGCTCCGGGAGCTACAATGAGCAGTTCTTC
TRBD2 | TRBJ2-3 | NA | TRBV11-3 | CASSLGTSGSSDTQYF | TGTGCCAGCAGCTTGGGGACTAGCGGGAGTTCAGATACGCAGTATTTT
NA | TRBJ2-3 | NA | TRBV28 | CASSFGSHTDTQYF | TGTGCCAGCAGTTTTGGTAGCCACACAGATACGCAGTATTTT
NA | TRBJ1-1 | once | TRBV30 | CAWSGDTNTEAFF | TGTGCCTGGAGTGGGGATACGAACACTGAAGCTTTCTTT
NA | TRBJ2-2 | NA | TRBV5-1 | CASSARTGSIGELFF | TGCGCCAGCAGCGCCCGGACCGGGAGCATCGGGGAGCTGTTTTTT
TRBD1 | TRBJ1-5 | NA | TRBV5-4 | CASSSGGGRGNQPQHF | TGTGCCAGCAGCTCGGGAGGGGGCAGAGGCAATCAGCCCCAGCATTTT
NA | TRBJ2-2 | once | TRBV30 | CAWGLGGNTGELFF | TGTGCCTGGGGCCTTGGTGGAAACACCGGGGAGCTGTTTTTT
NA | TRBJ1-4 | NA | TRBV14 | CASSQGGDLYF | TGTGCCAGCAGCCAAGGCGGGGACCTCTATTTT
NA | TRBJ1-6 | NA | TRBV5-4 | CASSPGHTNSPLHF | TGTGCCAGCAGCCCGGGACACACAAATTCACCCCTCCACTTT
NA | TRBJ2-7 | NA | TRBV28 | CASRQNYEQYF | TGTGCCAGCCGACAGAACTACGAGCAGTACTTC
NA | TRBJ1-4 | few | TRBV25-1 | CASSDSGLAEEKLFF | TGTGCCAGCAGTGATTCGGGGTTAGCGGAGGAAAAACTGTTTTTT
NA | TRBJ2-2 | NA | TRBV6-5 | CASMGWAANTGELFF | TGTGCCAGCATGGGGTGGGCTGCGAACACCGGGGAGCTGTTTTTT
NA | TRBJ1-3 | NA | TRBV7-2 | CASSLWSDGNTIYF | TGTGCCAGCAGCTTGTGGAGTGACGGAAACACCATATATTTT
NA | TRBJ2-5 | NA | TRBV18 | CASSPSERLTYQETQYF | TGTGCCAGCTCACCATCGGAACGGCTAACTTACCAAGAGACCCAGTACTTC
TRBD2 | TRBJ2-6 | once | TRBV18 | CASSPSGSRANVLTF | TGTGCCAGCTCACCTAGCGGGAGTCGAGCCAACGTCCTGACTTTC
NA | TRBJ2-5 | NA | TRBV29-1 | CSVATGFQETQYF | TGCAGCGTTGCCACAGGGTTCCAAGAGACCCAGTACTTC
TRBD2 | TRBJ2-3 | few | TRBV5-1 | CASSPEWVAGATDTQYF | TGCGCCAGCAGTCCGGAGTGGGTAGCGGGGGCCACAGATACGCAGTATTTT
NA | TRBJ1-5 | once | TRBV28 | CASRQRNQPQHF | TGTGCCAGCAGACAGCGCAATCAGCCCCAGCATTTT